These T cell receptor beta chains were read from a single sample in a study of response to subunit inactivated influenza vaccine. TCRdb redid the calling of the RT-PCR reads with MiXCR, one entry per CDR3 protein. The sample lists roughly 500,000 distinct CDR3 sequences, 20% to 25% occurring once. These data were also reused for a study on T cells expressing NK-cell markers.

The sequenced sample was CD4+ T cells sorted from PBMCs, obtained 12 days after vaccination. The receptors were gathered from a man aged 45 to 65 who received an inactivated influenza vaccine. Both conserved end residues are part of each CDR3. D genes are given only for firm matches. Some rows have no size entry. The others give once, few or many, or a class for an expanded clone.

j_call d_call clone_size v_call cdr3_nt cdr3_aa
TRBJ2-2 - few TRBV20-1 TGCAGTGCTAGGAGCCCGAGGGGGGCGGGCACCGGGGAGCTGTTTTTT CSARSPRGAGTGELFF
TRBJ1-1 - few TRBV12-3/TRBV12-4 TGTGCCAGCAGTCCCGAGACTATTCGGACTGAAGCTTTCTTT CASSPETIRTEAFF
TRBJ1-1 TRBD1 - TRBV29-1 TGCAGCGTCGCGACAGGGGGTAGCACTGAAGCTTTCTTT CSVATGGSTEAFF
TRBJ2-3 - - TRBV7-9 TGTGCCAGCCAGGGGCAGGGCGTATATACGCAGTATTTT CASQGQGVYTQYF
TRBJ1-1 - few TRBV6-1 TGTGCCAGCAGTGAACGGGGTTCCACTGAAGCTTTCTTT CASSERGSTEAFF
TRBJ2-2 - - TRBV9 TGTGCCAGCAGCGCCCGAGGAGCGGATCCTTCCGGGGAGCTGTTTTTT CASSARGADPSGELFF
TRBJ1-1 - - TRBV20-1 TGCAGTGCTAGCCGAACGGTGACTGAAGCTTTCTTT CSASRTVTEAFF
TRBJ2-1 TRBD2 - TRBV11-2 TGTGCCAGCAGCTTAGAGCCCCTACTACTAGCGGGACCCTACAATGAGCAGTTCTTC CASSLEPLLLAGPYNEQFF
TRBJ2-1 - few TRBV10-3 TGTGCCATCAGGGATGTAGGTTTTGGGGATGAGCAGTTCTTC CAIRDVGFGDEQFF
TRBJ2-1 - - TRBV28 TGTGCCAGCAGGGCAGGGTTTGCCAATGAGCAGTTCTTC CASRAGFANEQFF
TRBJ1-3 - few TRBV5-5 TGTGCCAGCAGCTTGGCTTTGGGGAGGTTCTCTGGAAACACCATATATTTT CASSLALGRFSGNTIYF
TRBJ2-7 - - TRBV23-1 TGCGCCAGCAGTCAATCGGTACAGGGCACCTACGAGCAGTACTTC CASSQSVQGTYEQYF
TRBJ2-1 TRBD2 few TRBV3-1 TGTGCCAGCAGCCCAGCTCTAGCGGGAGTCTACAATGAGCAGTTCTTC CASSPALAGVYNEQFF
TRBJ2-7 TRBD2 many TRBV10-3 TGTGCCATCAGTGAGTCTCTAGCGGGACCGAAGTCCTACGAGCAGTACTTC CAISESLAGPKSYEQYF
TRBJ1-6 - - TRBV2 TGTGCCAGCACCCGTGGGGCACGGGCGGCCCACTTT CASTRGARAAHF
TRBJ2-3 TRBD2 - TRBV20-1 TGCAGTGCTTCTAGCGGGAGAGAATATACGCAGTATTTT CSASSGREYTQYF
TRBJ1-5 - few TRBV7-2 TGTGCCAGCAGCTTAGCTTTGAGCAATCAGCCCCAGCATTTT CASSLALSNQPQHF
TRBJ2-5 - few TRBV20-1 TGCAGTGCTCCAACGGGGGGCGGACGTCTTAAAGAGACCCAGTACTTC CSAPTGGGRLKETQYF
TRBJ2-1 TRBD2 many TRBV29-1 TGCAGCGCTGTAGGGCGGGGGGCCTACAATGAGCAGTTCTTC CSAVGRGAYNEQFF
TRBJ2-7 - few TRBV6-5 TGTGCCAGCAGTTACGGACAGAGCTACGAGCAGTACTTC CASSYGQSYEQYF
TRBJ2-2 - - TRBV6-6 TGTGCCTGCGCTTGGGGTTACACCGGGGAGCTGTTTTTT CACAWGYTGELFF
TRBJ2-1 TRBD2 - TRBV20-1 TGCAGTGCTAGAGATCATTCCCGAACTAGCGGGGTCTTCAATGAGCAGTTCTTC CSARDHSRTSGVFNEQFF
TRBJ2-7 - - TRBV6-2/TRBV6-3 TGTGCCAGCAGTTACGTCTCCGAGCAGTACTTC CASSYVSEQYF
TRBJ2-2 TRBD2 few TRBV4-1 TGCGCCAGCAGCCAAGATCGGGCTAGCGGGGGGGACGGGGAGCTGTTTTTT CASSQDRASGGDGELFF
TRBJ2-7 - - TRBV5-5 TGTGCCAGCAGCTTCGAGGGCCGCAGCGAGCAGTACTTC CASSFEGRSEQYF
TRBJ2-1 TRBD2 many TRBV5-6 TGTGCCAGCAGCTTGCTTAGCGGGTCCCCCAATGAGCAGTTCTTC CASSLLSGSPNEQFF
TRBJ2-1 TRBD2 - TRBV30 TGTGCCTGGATCTCCGGGACTAGCGGGAGGGGGACCTACAATGAGCAGTTCTTC CAWISGTSGRGTYNEQFF
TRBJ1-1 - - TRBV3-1 TGTGCCAGCAGGGCAGGGGAAGATCAAGCTTTCTTT CASRAGEDQAFF
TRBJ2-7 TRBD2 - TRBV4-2 TGTGCCAGCAGGGGAGGGCTGACCCTCTCCTACGAGCAGTACTTC CASRGGLTLSYEQYF
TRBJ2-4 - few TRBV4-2 TGTGCCAGCAGCCAAGTTATCACAATCGCCAAAAACATTCAGTACTTC CASSQVITIAKNIQYF
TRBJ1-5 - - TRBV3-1 TGTGCCAGCAGCCAAGACCACAGGGGCAATCAGCCCCAGCATTTT CASSQDHRGNQPQHF
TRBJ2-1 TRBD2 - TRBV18 TGTGCCAGCTCACTTGGGACTAGAGACAATGAGCAGTTCTTC CASSLGTRDNEQFF
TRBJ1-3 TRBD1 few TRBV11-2 TGTGCCAGCAGCCTCAGGGACAGGGGGACTGGAAACACCATATATTTT CASSLRDRGTGNTIYF
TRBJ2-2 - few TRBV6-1 TGTGCCAGCAGAGACCCGAACACCGGGGAGCTGTTTTTT CASRDPNTGELFF
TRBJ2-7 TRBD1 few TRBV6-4 TGTGCCAGCAGTGACTCGGACAGGGGCGAGCAGTACTTC CASSDSDRGEQYF
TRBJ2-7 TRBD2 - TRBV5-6 TGTGCCAGCAGCTCACCGGGACTAGCCTACGAGCAGTACTTC CASSSPGLAYEQYF
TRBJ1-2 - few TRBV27 TGTGCTCGACAGTCCGTCTATGGCTACACCTTC CARQSVYGYTF
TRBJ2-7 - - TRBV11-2 TGTGCCAGCAGCTTAGCCCTGGACAGCTACGAGCAGTACTTC CASSLALDSYEQYF
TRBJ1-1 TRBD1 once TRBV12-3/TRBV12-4 TGTGCCAGCAGGCCCGGGACAGGGGGGACTGAAGCTTTCTTT CASRPGTGGTEAFF